This TCR beta chain emerged from a study of Graves' ophthalmopathy and Graves' hyperthyroidism. Whole-study results and caveats: Using a 13-signature model, the authors split ophthalmopathy from stable hyperthyroidism, with 85% to 90% sensitivity and around 76% specificity.

This clonotype was counted ten times or more. Its target is unknown. V shed 5 bases, J shed 3 bases, and the junction held 7 bases outside the gene matches. CDR1 is SEHNR, CDR2 FQNEAQ, per germline (reference sequence). The CDR3 is 15 residues long. Using RNA transcripts, the TCR beta CDR3 regions were amplified. The first-round RT-PCR employed HTBI primers together with the Qiagen OneStep RT-PCR kit. A multiplex PCR was then performed as the second round. TCRdb re-called the multiplex PCR reads through MiXCR, storing one row per CDR3 protein. Of some 1.1 million distinct CDR3 sequences listed, 35% to 45% are singletons.

The source material was peripheral blood or thyroid tissue (not recorded which). The V and J genes are TRBV7-9 and TRBJ1-5; 7 bases are a match to TRBD1. This TCR was recovered from an adult man with Graves' hyperthyroidism. CDR3 DNA: TGTGCCAGCAGCCTTTACAGGGGCTCCAATCAGCCCCAGCATTTT. It yields the protein CASSLYRGSNQPQHF.